These 20 T cell receptor beta chains were sequenced from one sample in a study of blood T cells in healthy people across ages. Through a sample-barcoded 5' primer and a J-beta primer mix, a second PCR was run for roughly 7 to 12 cycles. TCRdb called the 5' RACE reads again in MiXCR, with one record for every CDR3 protein. The sample carries about 2 million distinct CDR3 sequences, just under 50% recorded once. Sequencing was performed on blood. Source of these receptors: a woman in her thirties or forties in good health.

This clonotype was seen more than once but under ten times. The V and J genes are TRBV11-2 and TRBJ2-1; 9 bases are a match to TRBD1. The CDR3 is made up of 16 amino acids. Unmatched junction bases numbered 9, after V lost 5 bases and J lost 4 bases. Germline lookup yields CDR1 SGHAT and CDR2 FQNNGV. DNA of the CDR3: TGTGCCAGCAGCCGCCTCCCCGGGACAGGGTACAATGAGCAGTTCTTC. It specifies CASSRLPGTGYNEQFF. The full variable domain, in which reference TRBV11-2 and TRBJ2-1 provide the parts outside the CDR3, is EAGVAQSPRYKIIEKRQSVAFWCNPISGHATLYWYQQILGQGPKLLIQFQNNGVVDDSQLPKDRFSAERLKGVDSTLKIQPAKLEDSAVYLCASSRLPGTGYNEQFFGPGTRLTVL.

This sequence joins TRBV12-3 or TRBV12-4 and TRBJ2-3; no clear D. This CDR3 region has 14 residues. Trimming removed 7 bases at V and 1 base at J, with 12 bases between. The CDR3 here is CASMVVIRTDTQYF. DNA of the CDR3: TGTGCCAGCATGGTAGTCATCCGCACAGATACGCAGTATTTT.

The V gene is TRBV27, the J gene TRBJ2-5, with unresolved D. Trimming shortened V by 5 bases and J by 2 bases, and 9 bases separated the two germline ends. This CDR3 has 13 residues. Germline loops: CDR1 MNHEY, CDR2 SMNVEV (reference sequence). Here the CDR3 DNA reads TGTGCCAGCAGTATCGTAGCTCAAGAGACCCAGTACTTC. It specifies CASSIVAQETQYF.

In its sample, this clonotype was seen a few times. This chain joins TRBV7-2 and TRBJ2-7; D gene unclear. The CDR3 length is 13 residues. V was cut by 5 bases and J by 1 base, with 9 bases left in between. Germline V gene lookup returns CDR1 SGHTA and CDR2 FQGNSA. The CDR3 protein is CASSPAASYEQYF. CDR3 nucleotide sequence: TGTGCCAGCAGCCCTGCCGCGTCCTACGAGCAGTACTTC.

This clonotype has at least ten counts. The gene calls are TRBV9 and TRBJ2-5, with 9 positions matching TRBD2. This CDR3 has 16 residues. Trimming took 0 bases from V and 2 from J; bases not matched to a gene: 5. Germline V gene lookup returns CDR1 SGDLS and CDR2 YYNGEE. The CDR3 loop reads CASSVELAGGQETQYF. CDR3 DNA: TGTGCCAGCAGCGTAGAGTTGGCGGGGGGGCAAGAGACCCAGTACTTC. The variable domain in full, with the rest retrieved from reference TRBV9 and TRBJ2-5, is DSGVTQTPKHLITATGQRVTLRCSPRSGDLSVYWYQQSLDQGLQFLIQYYNGEERAKGNILERFSAQQFPDLHSELNLSSLELGDSALYFCASSVELAGGQETQYFGPGTRLLVL.

V and J are TRBV20-1 and TRBJ2-4, with a tentative D call TRBD1 (5 bases). The J call may not be correct, given that the DNA end is closer to TRBJ2-7. CDR1 and CDR2 from the germline V gene are DFQATT and SNEGSKA (reference sequence). The CDR3 totals 14 residues. The CDR3, as DNA: TGCAGTGCTAGCAAGTTACAGGTTAACTACGAGCAGTACTTC. Its translation is CSASKLQVNYEQYF.

This clonotype has just a few counts. J is TRBJ2-7 and V is TRBV15; D perhaps matches TRBD2 (6 bases). CDR3 length equals 14 residues. Trimming stripped 5 bases from V and 0 bases from J, with 11 bases between. The germline CDR1 and CDR2 sequences are LNHNV and YYDKDF (reference sequence). The CDR3 sequence is CATSGRDSSYEQYF. DNA for the CDR3: TGTGCCACCAGCGGCCGGGACTCCTCCTACGAGCAGTACTTC.

This sequence joins TRBV20-1 and TRBJ2-1; D not certain. The CDR3 loop spans 13 amino acids. CDR1 and CDR2 from the germline V gene are DFQATT and SNEGSKA (reference sequence). Trimming took 5 bases from V and 5 from J, leaving 13 bases between them. This CDR3 is CSAGPFSHNEQFF. DNA for the CDR3: TGCAGTGCTGGGCCCTTTTCTCACAATGAGCAGTTCTTC.

CDR3: CSAQGLGDEKLFF. As DNA, the CDR3 is TGCAGTGCCCAGGGGTTAGGAGATGAAAAACTGTTTTTT. This rearrangement joins TRBV20-1 to TRBJ1-4; possibly TRBD1 for D (6 bases). Deletions cut 6 bases from V and 6 bases from J, with 14 bases between. CDR1 and CDR2 (germline): DFQATT, SNEGSKA (reference sequence). This CDR3 is built from 13 residues.

The chain employs TRBV4-1 and TRBJ2-7; D might be TRBD1 (5 bases). Germline CDR1 MGHRA, CDR2 YSYEKL. The CDR3 has 10 amino acids. Deletions cut 1 base from V and 12 bases from J, with 7 bases between. CDR3 sequence reads: CASSQVDRYF. For the CDR3, the DNA is TGCGCCAGCAGCCAAGTCGACAGGTACTTC.

This clonotype was seen a handful of times. The V and J genes are TRBV15 and TRBJ2-5; D might be TRBD2 (5 bases). The CDR3 loop spans 16 amino acids. CDR1 and CDR2 (germline): LNHNV, YYDKDF (reference sequence). Trimming took 0 bases from V and 4 from J, leaving 15 bases between them. The CDR3, as DNA: TGTGCCACCAGCAGAGAGGTAGCGATTGTGGGAGAGACCCAGTACTTC. Protein product: CATSREVAIVGETQYF.

This clonotype was observed a few times. The rearrangement joins TRBV29-1 to TRBJ2-1; 9 bases line up with TRBD2. Germline loops: CDR1 SQVTM, CDR2 ANQGSEA. Unmatched junction bases numbered 3, after V lost 1 base and J lost 5 bases. This CDR3 region has 14 residues. CDR3 DNA sequence: TGCAGCGTTGAAGGCGGGGGGGATCACAATGAGCAGTTCTTC. Protein: CSVEGGGDHNEQFF.

The chain recombines TRBV14 with TRBJ1-5; no clear D gene. The CDR3 runs to 12 residues. Per germline, CDR1 SGHDN and CDR2 FVKESK. The V gene lost 1 base and the J gene lost 6 bases, with 4 bases spanning the gap. CDR3 in amino acids: CASSQAGQPQHF. The CDR3 nucleotides are TGTGCCAGCAGCCAAGCCGGTCAGCCCCAGCATTTT.

V and J are TRBV19 and TRBJ2-1; 7 nucleotides agree with TRBD2. The CDR3 totals 14 residues. Germline V gene lookup returns CDR1 LNHDA and CDR2 SQIVND (reference sequence). With 5 bases clipped from V and 4 bases from J, the junction kept 5 bases outside the gene matches. CDR3 nucleotide sequence: TGTGCCAGTAGTGGGGCTAGCGGATACAATGAGCAGTTCTTC. This translates into CASSGASGYNEQFF.

The chain carries TRBV10-3 and TRBJ2-1, with D maybe TRBD2 (5 bases). Germline V gene sequence: CDR1 ENHRY, CDR2 SYGVKD. V lost 3 bases and J 6 bases, leaving 6 bases between the germline ends. This CDR3 spans 12 amino acids. As DNA, the CDR3 is TGTGCCATCAGTGACGAGGGCAATGAGCAGTTCTTC. Amino acid sequence: CAISDEGNEQFF.

This clonotype has a single count. The chain recombines TRBV4-3 with TRBJ2-5, with D uncertain. The germline V and J ends were trimmed by 1 base and 11 bases, with 17 bases remaining between them. The CDR3 extends over 14 amino acids. The germline CDR1 and CDR2 sequences are LGHNA and YSLEER. The CDR3 spells CASSQGSANNEQYF. The CDR3 nucleotides read TGCGCCAGCAGCCAAGGGTCAGCGAACAATGAGCAGTACTTC.

This chain uses TRBV20-1 with TRBJ2-7; 7 bases agree with TRBD1. The ends lost 3 bases at V and 0 bases at J; junction bases unmatched: 8. There are 15 residues in the CDR3. Germline CDR1 is DFQATT and CDR2 is SNEGSKA (reference sequence). The CDR3 nucleotides read TGCAGTGCTAGGGGGTCACAGGGGCTCTCCTACGAGCAGTACTTC. Translation gives CSARGSQGLSYEQYF.

The chain carries TRBV7-6 and TRBJ2-3; D remains ambiguous. The CDR3 is 13 amino acids. Germline loops: CDR1 SGHVS, CDR2 FNYEAQ. The V end was cut by 4 bases, the J end by 5 bases, with 10 bases between. The CDR3 nucleotides are TGTGCCAGCAGCTCGAGACTCGGAGATACGCAGTATTTT. Protein product: CASSSRLGDTQYF. Looking up the rest from reference TRBV7-6 and TRBJ2-3 gives the full variable domain: GAGVSQSPRYKVTKRGQDVALRCDPISGHVSLYWYRQALGQGPEFLTYFNYEAQQDKSGLPNDRFSAERPEGSISTLTIQRTEQRDSAMYRCASSSRLGDTQYFGPGTRLTVL.

This clonotype was found a few times. A read error may explain this, as a much larger clone is one base away. The V gene is TRBV25-1, the J gene TRBJ1-2, with 8 bases that match TRBD1. V trimming: 8 bases; J trimming: 2 bases; junction bases outside the gene matches: 4. Germline CDR1 and CDR2: MGHDK and SYGVNS. This CDR3 contains 13 residues. Here the CDR3 DNA reads TGTGCCAGCGGTCCAGGGGGCAACTATGGCTACACCTTC. Translated: CASGPGGNYGYTF.

V gene TRBV11-2 combines with J gene TRBJ1-2, with a weak D call TRBD1 (5 bases). CDR1 and CDR2 (germline): SGHAT, FQNNGV. V lost 5 bases, J lost 4 bases, and 17 bases lay in between. This CDR3 has 15 residues. CDR3 nucleotides: TGTGCCAGCAGCCCGCGACAGCCAACTACCTATGGCTACACCTTC. Translation gives CASSPRQPTTYGYTF.